A selection of T cell receptor beta chains follows, all from one sample in a study of CD8+ T cells in alopecia areata. The table came from immunoSEQ multiplex PCR; TCRdb's copy has only in-frame clones and leaves some out. The sample gives around 290,000 clones, about 62% of which show up once; under 2% is in the top ten. Here the sequenced sample was CD4+ T cells sorted from blood, taken at week 24, from a patient treated with tofacitinib. The source of these receptors is a human donor with alopecia areata. The conserved cysteine and the conserved F or W are not part of the CDR3 here. Fields, in order: D gene, clone size, V gene, J gene, CDR3 protein. The D gene is left open where the match is weak. Clone size is stated in some rows and not others, as once, few, many or a class when expanded.

TRBD1	NA	TRBV19	TRBJ2-7	ASSILTGSLREQY
NA	NA	TRBV28	TRBJ1-1	ASSFYRVANTEAF
TRBD1	NA	TRBV7-2	TRBJ1-2	ASSLGGQALSGYT
NA	NA	TRBV28	TRBJ2-7	ASSLNEQY
NA	NA	TRBV6-5	TRBJ1-5	ASRAPQSATQH
NA	NA	TRBV5-1	TRBJ2-5	ASSLTPQGLETQY
TRBD2	NA	TRBV6-4	TRBJ2-3	ASSDSGGAATDTQY
TRBD1	NA	TRBV18	TRBJ1-5	ASSPPPGQGAPPQH
NA	NA	TRBV6-5	TRBJ1-5	ASSRTVNQPQH
TRBD1	NA	TRBV29-1	TRBJ1-3	SGTGGNWDTIY
TRBD1	NA	TRBV28	TRBJ1-6	ASSQPTGGGSPLH
NA	NA	TRBV10-3	TRBJ2-3	AISDSDTQY
NA	once	TRBV7-2	TRBJ2-7	ASSLSSASSYEQY
NA	NA	TRBV30	TRBJ1-2	AWSTQPYGYT
NA	few	TRBV13	TRBJ1-6	ASSLAGQSSPLH
NA	few	TRBV9	TRBJ2-3	ASSVEGTDTQY
NA	NA	TRBV18	TRBJ1-6	ASSPSGRGNSPLH
TRBD1	NA	TRBV5-4	TRBJ2-6	ASSLLVTGAGANVLT
TRBD1	few	TRBV5-1	TRBJ1-1	ASSPGAQGATEAF
NA	few	TRBV29-1	TRBJ2-7	SACWDHRAHEQY
NA	NA	TRBV6-5	TRBJ2-1	AGAGQPAGEQF
NA	NA	TRBV25-1	TRBJ1-2	ASSPLQGGYT
TRBD1	NA	TRBV7-9	TRBJ1-2	ASNPDREGYT
NA	few	TRBV7-9	TRBJ1-4	ASAEGEKLF
NA	NA	TRBV29-1	TRBJ2-1	SVEAAYTVGYSYNEQF
TRBD1	NA	TRBV27	TRBJ1-5	ASRKNRGSNQPQH
TRBD2	NA	TRBV29-1	TRBJ2-2	SAGTSGTGELF
TRBD2	NA	TRBV2	TRBJ2-7	ASRGGLTYEQY
TRBD1	NA	TRBV14	TRBJ1-6	ASSQGTGAASPLH
TRBD1	NA	TRBV5-1	TRBJ1-1	ASSPGQGASYTEAF
TRBD2	NA	TRBV7-6	TRBJ2-7	ASSFPSGDQY
TRBD2	NA	TRBV29-1	TRBJ2-5	SASLAGGPEETQY
NA	NA	TRBV11-2	TRBJ1-5	ASSPSRTDQPQH
TRBD1	NA	TRBV27	TRBJ1-6	ASNRGPSSPLH
NA	NA	TRBV30	TRBJ2-7	AWSGFGGFSYEQY
NA	NA	TRBV15	TRBJ2-1	ATSIKARVGQF
TRBD1	few	TRBV6-5	TRBJ1-2	ASSLDRDYGYT